The T cell receptor (beta chain) described here comes from a study of T-cell memory formation after mild COVID-19. In regard to this clonotype: Its matching antigen is unknown.

It was 5'RACE with constant-segment primers that produced the TCR alpha and TCR beta cDNA libraries, which carried sample barcodes and UMIs. TCRdb fed the 5' RACE reads into MiXCR, producing one record per CDR3 protein. The sample holds just over 400,000 distinct CDR3 sequences; about 25% are singletons and the top ten take over 10%. The CDR3 is 13 residues long. Germline CDR1 and CDR2: SGHTA and FQGTGA. V was shortened by 6 bases and J by 0 bases, with 7 bases between the two germline ends. Broader study findings: The appearance of some responding clones in pre-infection memory suggested that cross-reactive memory joined. The CD4+ clones that contracted clustered mainly within CM and EM, and the CD8+ clones concentrated in EMRA.

The chain uses TRBV7-3 and TRBJ2-3; D gene uncertain. The sequencing sample was made of PBMCs or a T cell subset sorted from them (not recorded which). This TCR derives from an adult woman who had mild COVID-19 (a few samples of this study predate the infection). Cell type and time point are not known. CDR3 sequence reads: CASRSTSTDTQYF. DNA of the CDR3: TGTGCCAGCAGATCGACCAGCACAGATACGCAGTATTTT.